This record looks at one T cell receptor beta chain sequence and its context. The data derive from a study of Tregs in tolerant kidney transplant recipients. Only in-frame clones appear in the TCRdb table, and some are missing; sequencing was by immunoSEQ multiplex PCR. The repertoire holds about 78,000 clones, with approximately 90% as singletons. The CDR3 totals 18 residues. With 3 bases clipped from V and 1 base from J, the junction kept 5 bases outside the gene matches. Looked up from germline, CDR1 is KGHSH and CDR2 is LQKENI. The TCR originated in a human donor who received a combined kidney and bone marrow transplant. V usage is TRBV18 and J usage is TRBJ2-5; 16 bases are a match to TRBD2. The material was Tregs from blood, obtained before the transplant. The CDR3 sequence: CASSPAGTSGRVQETQYF. The CDR3 DNA reads TGTGCCAGCTCACCCGCCGGGACTAGCGGGAGGGTCCAAGAGACCCAGTACTTC.